This T cell receptor beta chain was sequenced for a study of shared clonotypes between healthy human individuals. Trimming left V 0 bases short and J 4 bases short, with 16 bases between. Germline CDR1 reads SGHRS; CDR2 reads YFSETQ. The CDR3 is 16 amino acids. The material for each subset, its genomic DNA, was split evenly across several immunoSEQ plates. Some clones are missing from TCRdb's copy, which holds only in-frame ones; the method was immunoSEQ multiplex PCR. The sample yields almost 750,000 clones, 72% seen once. The V gene is TRBV5-1, the J gene TRBJ2-5, with D tentatively TRBD2 (7 bases). Sequencing was done on a sample of memory CD4+ T cells sorted from blood. The subset was: CD45RA-negative fraction. The sequence came from a woman aged 30 to 39 in good health. The CDR3 DNA is TGCGCCAGCAGCTTGGCGGGCCACAGGGAGGGAGAGACCCAGTACTTC. Encoded protein: CASSLAGHREGETQYF.